The 22 T cell receptor beta chains reported below all come from one sample, sequenced in a study of cytomegalovirus exposure and HLA in healthy donors. PCR used 60 Vbeta primers and 13 Jbeta primers. Assay used: immunoSEQ multiplex PCR; TCRdb lists only in-frame clones, some missing. In total, the table holds around 210,000 clones. Specimen: PBMCs. These TCRs come from a girl aged 2 to 9 in good health and CMV-seropositive.

The rearrangement links TRBV29-1 to TRBJ2-2; 7 nucleotides line up with TRBD2. This CDR3 contains 15 residues. Germline loops: CDR1 SQVTM, CDR2 ANQGSEA. The CDR3 loop is CSLTREGLGTGELFF. The CDR3 DNA is TGCAGTCTAACGAGGGAGGGGTTGGGCACCGGGGAGCTGTTTTTT.

This chain connects TRBV21-1 to TRBJ1-2. TRBV21-1 has pseudogene status. The length of the CDR3 is 14 residues. In DNA, the CDR3 is TGTGCCAGCAGCTCTGGGGGGGGCGTCTGTGGCTACACCTTC. Its protein product is CASSSGGGVCGYTF.

The CDR3 loop reads CASSRRTGEEKLFF. CDR3 nucleotide sequence: TGTGCCAGCAGCCGCCGGACAGGGGAGGAAAAACTGTTTTTT. V is TRBV7-2 and J is TRBJ1-4, with 9 positions matching TRBD1. This CDR3 region has 14 residues. CDR1 and CDR2 from the germline V gene are SGHTA and FQGNSA. V dropped 5 bases and J dropped 8; count of bases not matched to a gene: 6.

The V gene is TRBV19, the J gene TRBJ2-7, with D unclear. V dropped 3 bases and J dropped 4 bases, with 13 bases sitting between them. The germline V gene has CDR1 LNHDA and CDR2 SQIVND (reference sequence). The CDR3 is 14 residues long. The CDR3 reads CASSIFAGTYEQYF. The CDR3 DNA follows: TGTGCCAGTAGTATTTTTGCAGGAACTTACGAGCAGTACTTC.

This chain links TRBV28 with TRBJ2-5, with a weak D call TRBD2 (5 bases). The J call is uncertain, as TRBJ2-7 better fits the DNA end. Germline values: CDR1 MDHEN, CDR2 SYDVKM. The CDR3 totals 16 residues. The CDR3 spells CASRPPGLGVSYEQYF. Here the CDR3 DNA reads TGTGCCAGCAGACCACCCGGTCTCGGGGTCTCCTACGAGCAGTACTTC.

The chain couples TRBV18 to TRBJ1-1, with a possible D match to TRBD1 (6 bases). Germline CDR1 and CDR2: KGHSH and LQKENI. V gave up 3 bases and J gave up 11 bases, with 22 bases separating them. The CDR3 extends over 15 amino acids. The CDR3 here is CASSPEEGGGAVAFF. CDR3 nucleotide sequence: TGTGCCAGCTCACCTGAGGAGGGGGGGGGCGCCGTTGCTTTCTTT.

The V gene is TRBV9, the J gene TRBJ2-5, with D perhaps TRBD2 (6 bases). The CDR3 runs 15 residues. V was clipped by 0 bases and J by 4 bases, with 13 bases between them. Germline values: CDR1 SGDLS, CDR2 YYNGEE. The chain's CDR3 is CASSVVPHGGETQYF. The CDR3 nucleotides are TGTGCCAGCAGCGTAGTCCCCCACGGGGGAGAGACCCAGTACTTC.

The chain is built from TRBV5-1 and TRBJ2-3; 11 bases map to TRBD1. The V segment lost 6 bases and the J segment 7 bases; nucleotides outside the gene matches: 10. In germline, CDR1 is SGHRS, CDR2 YFSETQ. This CDR3 contains 15 residues. CDR3 residues: CASTLWTGGGNTQYF. CDR3 nucleotide sequence: TGCGCCAGCACCCTGTGGACAGGGGGCGGGAATACGCAGTATTTT.

The CDR3 DNA follows: TGCAGCGTTCACAGGAGTTTCGACTATGGCTACACCTTC. Amino acids: CSVHRSFDYGYTF. This rearrangement joins TRBV29-1 to TRBJ1-2, with D perhaps matching TRBD1 (5 bases). Germline lookup yields CDR1 SQVTM and CDR2 ANQGSEA. This CDR3 region has 13 residues. Between the trimmed V and J ends, which lost 5 bases and 3 bases, there was a span of 13 bases.

The V and J genes are TRBV2 and TRBJ2-3; tentative D call: TRBD2 (5 bases). CDR3 length equals 14 residues. The V end lost 5 bases, the J end lost 1 base, and 10 bases lay between the germline ends. The germline gives CDR1 SNHLY, CDR2 FYNNEI. Here the CDR3 DNA reads TGTGCCAGCAGTACTCGGGAAGGCACAGATACGCAGTATTTT. Protein: CASSTREGTDTQYF.

The V and J genes are TRBV19 and TRBJ2-7; the match to TRBD2 covers 7 bases. The J segment lost 5 bases and the V segment lost 9 bases, leaving 10 bases of the junction unmatched. This CDR3 is built from 13 residues. CDR1 and CDR2 (germline): LNHDA, SQIVND (reference sequence). As DNA, the CDR3 is TGTGCCAGCGGTGGGGGGGTCTCGAACGAGCAGTACTTC. Translation: CASGGGVSNEQYF.

The rearrangement links TRBV27 to TRBJ2-1, with 9 nucleotides matching TRBD2. V lost 8 bases, J lost 2 bases, and 4 bases stayed unmatched. CDR3 size: 14 residues. From germline, CDR1 is MNHEY and CDR2 SMNVEV (reference sequence). CDR3 sequence (DNA): TGTGCCAGCTCCAGGACTAGCGCCTACAATGAGCAGTTCTTC. Translating it yields CASSRTSAYNEQFF.

The chain combines TRBV7-9 with TRBJ1-5; D unresolved. The CDR3 is made up of 14 amino acids. V gave up 1 base and J gave up 7 bases, with 11 bases separating them. Germline lookup yields CDR1 SEHNR and CDR2 FQNEAQ (reference sequence). DNA of the CDR3: TGTGCCAGCAGCTTAGGGCGGGGATTGCAGCCCCAGCATTTT. Translating it yields CASSLGRGLQPQHF.

The chain links TRBV2 to TRBJ2-6; TRBD1 matches 12 bases. This CDR3 is built from 16 residues. V gave up 11 bases and J gave up 2 bases; unmatched junction bases: 7. Looked up from germline, CDR1 is SNHLY and CDR2 is FYNNEI. The DNA of the CDR3 is TGTGCCGGTTCCGGGACAGGGGGCCCTGGGGCCAACGTCCTGACTTTC. It specifies CAGSGTGGPGANVLTF.

The chain carries TRBV14 and TRBJ1-1; no reliable D call. CDR1 is SGHDN and CDR2 is FVKESK in the germline V gene. Trimming took off 5 bases at V and 1 base at J, with 14 bases between the two ends. The CDR3 is made up of 15 amino acids. In nucleotides, the CDR3 is TGTGCCAGCAGCACCGCTGGGAGACCGAACACTGAAGCTTTCTTT. It is translated as CASSTAGRPNTEAFF. Complete variable domain (other parts from reference TRBV14 and TRBJ1-1): EAGVTQFPSHSVIEKGQTVTLRCDPISGHDNLYWYRRVMGKEIKFLLHFVKESKQDESGMPNNRFLAERTGGTYSTLKVQPAELEDSGVYFCASSTAGRPNTEAFFGQGTRLTVV.

This rearrangement joins TRBV7-8 to TRBJ2-7, with TRBD2 matching 10 bases. This CDR3 has 15 amino acids. The V gene end was trimmed by 4 bases and the J gene end by 3 bases; junction bases not matched to a gene: 6. Germline assignment: CDR1 SGHVS and CDR2 FQNEAQ. In nucleotides, the CDR3 is TGTGCCAGCAGCTATTCTAGCGGGGGCTTCTACGAGCAGTACTTC. Translation gives CASSYSSGGFYEQYF.

The rearrangement joins TRBV9 to TRBJ2-1; 15 positions match TRBD2. The CDR3 consists of 19 residues. Germline lookup yields CDR1 SGDLS and CDR2 YYNGEE. After removal of 0 bases from V and 10 bases from J, the junction contained 14 bases not matched to a gene. The CDR3 loop is CASSVVGLAGGVGESEQFF. The CDR3 DNA reads TGTGCCAGCAGCGTAGTAGGACTAGCGGGAGGGGTCGGCGAGAGCGAGCAGTTCTTC.

V and J are TRBV5-5 and TRBJ2-7, with D tentatively TRBD1 (5 bases). From germline, CDR1 is SGHKS and CDR2 YYEKEE (reference sequence). Trimming removed 4 bases from V and 0 bases from J, with 11 bases in between. The CDR3 length is 14 residues. The CDR3 reads CASSPGRLSYEQYF. In nucleotides, the CDR3 is TGTGCCAGCAGCCCAGGGCGCCTCTCCTACGAGCAGTACTTC.

CDR3: CASSQSGQGETEAFF. DNA of the CDR3: TGTGCCAGCAGCCAATCGGGACAGGGAGAAACTGAAGCTTTCTTT. V and J are TRBV16 and TRBJ1-1; 9 nucleotides line up with TRBD1. In germline, CDR1 is KGHSY, CDR2 FQNENV. The CDR3 totals 15 residues. V was clipped by 0 bases and J by 5 bases; unmatched bases: 4.

V usage is TRBV7-6 and J usage is TRBJ1-1; 7 nucleotides match TRBD1. Trimming cost V 3 bases and J 7 bases; bases outside gene matches: 5. This CDR3 region has 13 residues. Germline values: CDR1 SGHVS, CDR2 FNYEAQ. The CDR3 region is CASSFVSGGEAFF. The CDR3 region has the DNA TGTGCCAGCAGCTTTGTGTCAGGGGGTGAAGCTTTCTTT.

This chain connects TRBV9 to TRBJ2-5; 10 nucleotides match TRBD1. The germline CDR1 and CDR2 sequences are SGDLS and YYNGEE. This CDR3 has 19 amino acids. With 2 bases clipped from V and 2 bases from J, the junction kept 15 bases outside the gene matches. For the CDR3, the DNA is TGTGCCAGCAGCGTGTCCTCAGCCTGGGGGGGACAGGGGCAAGAGACCCAGTACTTC. Translation gives CASSVSSAWGGQGQETQYF.

J is TRBJ2-4 and V is TRBV19; TRBD2 aligns across 14 bases. The length of the CDR3 is 21 residues. The ends lost 3 bases at V and 2 bases at J; junction bases unmatched: 15. Germline V lookup: CDR1 LNHDA, CDR2 SQIVND (reference sequence). The CDR3 nucleotides are TGTGCCAGTAGTATGTGGCGGTCCGGGACTAGCGGGAGTCGAACCAAAAACATTCAGTACTTC. Amino acid sequence: CASSMWRSGTSGSRTKNIQYF. The variable domain in full, completed from reference TRBV19 and TRBJ2-4, reads DGGITQSPKYLFRKEGQNVTLSCEQNLNHDAMYWYRQDPGQGLRLIYYSQIVNDFQKGDIAEGYSVSREKKESFPLTVTSAQKNPTAFYLCASSMWRSGTSGSRTKNIQYFGAGTRLSVL.